The 25 T cell receptor beta chains reported below all come from one sample, sequenced in a study of T cells in Graves' hyperthyroidism and ophthalmopathy. TCR beta CDR3 regions were amplified from RNA transcripts. In the first-round RT-PCR of the TCR CDR3, the HTBI primer set was used. One entry per CDR3 protein, called by TCRdb with MiXCR from the multiplex PCR reads. Of 600,000 or so distinct CDR3 sequences in the sample, approximately 15% were seen once. Sequenced sample: blood. The receptors here all came from a woman aged 18-29 years with Graves' ophthalmopathy.

The rearrangement links TRBV9 to TRBJ2-1; TRBD2 matches 8 bases. The germline gives CDR1 SGDLS, CDR2 YYNGEE. The CDR3 runs 18 residues. V trimming: 0 bases; J trimming: 0 bases; junction bases outside the gene matches: 8. The CDR3 nucleotides are TGTGCCAGCAGCGTAGTCGGGGCGGGAGGTAGCTCCTACAATGAGCAGTTCTTC. It encodes CASSVVGAGGSSYNEQFF.

This clonotype was picked up many times. The chain has TRBV6-2 or TRBV6-3 and TRBJ2-7, with D hard to call. The V end lost 1 base, the J end lost 1 base, and 5 bases lay between the germline ends. This CDR3 is built from 13 residues. The germline gives CDR1 MNHEY, CDR2 SVGEGT. DNA for the CDR3: TGTGCCAGCAGTTACTTGGGGTCCTACGAGCAGTACTTC. This encodes CASSYLGSYEQYF.

This clonotype was detected many times. J is TRBJ2-3 and V is TRBV7-2, with D hard to call. The V end lost 1 base, the J end lost 1 base, and 15 bases lay between the germline ends. Germline assignment: CDR1 SGHTA and CDR2 FQGNSA. The CDR3 consists of 17 residues. CDR3 amino acids: CASSLVGVSTGTDTQYF. Written as DNA, the CDR3 is TGTGCCAGCAGCTTAGTTGGGGTCAGTACGGGCACAGATACGCAGTATTTT. Supplemented by reference TRBV7-2 and TRBJ2-3, the full variable domain reads GAGVSQSPSNKVTEKGKDVELRCDPISGHTALYWYRQSLGQGLEFLIYFQGNSAPDKSGLPSDRFSAERTGGSVSTLTIQRTQQEDSAVYLCASSLVGVSTGTDTQYFGPGTRLTVL.

This clonotype was seen repeatedly, ten times or more. V usage is TRBV5-8 and J usage is TRBJ2-1, with 7 bases lining up with TRBD2. The ends lost 0 bases at V and 0 bases at J; junction bases unmatched: 3. The CDR3 consists of 16 residues. Germline CDR1 reads SGHTS; CDR2 reads YDEGEE. The CDR3 nucleotides are TGTGCCAGCAGCTTGGGAATAGCGGGCTCCTACAATGAGCAGTTCTTC. It codes for CASSLGIAGSYNEQFF.

Comments on this clonotype: A much larger clone lies one base from this, so it may be a read error. The V call is TRBV11-3, the J call TRBJ2-1; no clear D. The CDR3 length is 13 residues. With 11 bases removed from V and 1 base from J, the gap between germline ends came to 12 bases. Germline loops: CDR1 SGHNT, CDR2 YENEEA. Written as DNA, the CDR3 is TGTGCCCCTCCGGTACTATCCTACAATGAGCAGTTCTTC. It encodes CAPPVLSYNEQFF.

This clonotype showed up just a few times. The chain couples TRBV4-1 to TRBJ1-6; unclear D gene. The length of the CDR3 is 17 residues. The V end lost 1 base, the J end lost 0 bases, and 10 bases lay between the germline ends. The germline gives CDR1 MGHRA, CDR2 YSYEKL. The CDR3 loop reads CASSQGRARSYNSPLHF. In DNA, the CDR3 is TGCGCCAGCAGCCAAGGGAGGGCGCGCTCCTATAATTCACCCCTCCACTTT.

The J gene is TRBJ1-1, the V gene TRBV12-3 or TRBV12-4; D unresolved. The CDR3 length is 11 residues. Trimming stripped 9 bases from V and 4 bases from J, with 9 bases between. The CDR3 is CASSRFTEAFF. DNA for the CDR3: TGTGCCAGTAGCAGGTTCACTGAAGCTTTCTTT.

This clonotype was counted only a few times. The chain recombines TRBV14 with TRBJ1-6, with 9 bases matching TRBD1. The CDR3 loop spans 16 amino acids. J lost 7 bases, V lost 4 bases, and 8 bases had no gene match. In germline, CDR1 is SGHDN, CDR2 FVKESK. The CDR3 DNA sequence: TGTGCCAGCAGCCGTCACCGGGACAGGGAGAATTCACCCCTCCACTTT. Amino acids: CASSRHRDRENSPLHF.

This clonotype was picked up many times. The chain carries TRBV2 and TRBJ1-5; 9 positions agree with TRBD1. The CDR3 is 14 residues long. The V segment lost 6 bases and the J segment 6 bases; nucleotides outside the gene matches: 6. Looked up from germline, CDR1 is SNHLY and CDR2 is FYNNEI. The CDR3 coding sequence is TGTGCCAGCAGGACACAGGGGGCAGGTCAGCCCCAGCATTTT. This codes for CASRTQGAGQPQHF.

There are a few counts of this clonotype. It may be a read error: a sequence one base away is much more abundant. The rearrangement links TRBV28 to TRBJ2-1, with 9 positions matching TRBD2. The V gene end was trimmed by 4 bases and the J gene end by 2 bases; junction bases not matched to a gene: 6. CDR3 size: 16 residues. Germline V CDR1 and CDR2: MDHEN, SYDVKM. CDR3 in amino acids: CASSYTGGGAYNEQFF. The DNA for the CDR3 is TGTGCCAGCAGTTACACGGGCGGGGGGGCCTACAATGAGCAGTTCTTC.

In its sample, this clonotype was seen a few times. V and J are TRBV9 and TRBJ2-3; 11 bases align to TRBD2. J gave up 5 bases and V 3 bases, and 8 bases lay outside the gene matches. Germline V CDR1 and CDR2: SGDLS, YYNGEE. The CDR3 is 16 amino acids. CDR3 in amino acids: CASSDGTSGRGDTQYF. CDR3 bases: TGTGCCAGCAGCGATGGGACTAGCGGAAGGGGAGATACGCAGTATTTT.

This clonotype has at least ten counts. The V gene is TRBV28, the J gene TRBJ2-4; D is uncertain. CDR1 and CDR2 (germline): MDHEN, SYDVKM. V was shortened by 7 bases and J by 1 base, with 8 bases between the two germline ends. CDR3 size: 13 residues. CDR3 in amino acids: CASTPGAKNIQYF. In DNA, the CDR3 is TGTGCCAGCACCCCTGGGGCCAAAAACATTCAGTACTTC.

The V and J genes are TRBV27 and TRBJ1-5, with D tentatively TRBD1 (5 bases). The CDR3 spans 14 residues. V dropped 6 bases and J dropped 6 bases, with 15 bases sitting between them. Germline assignment: CDR1 MNHEY and CDR2 SMNVEV (reference sequence). CDR3 in amino acids: CASREGSRGQPQHF. CDR3 DNA sequence: TGTGCCAGCAGAGAAGGGTCGAGGGGTCAGCCCCAGCATTTT.

This clonotype was seen many times. This chain links TRBV7-9 with TRBJ1-1, with a possible D match to TRBD1 (5 bases). Germline CDR1 is SEHNR and CDR2 is FQNEAQ (reference sequence). The V end lost 5 bases, the J end lost 0 bases, and 13 bases lay between the germline ends. This CDR3 contains 15 residues. The CDR3 DNA follows: TGTGCCAGCAGCCCGGGACGGGGATTGAACACTGAAGCTTTCTTT. Protein product: CASSPGRGLNTEAFF.

This clonotype appeared many times. The chain combines TRBV6-1 with TRBJ1-5, with TRBD1 identical over 7 bases. This CDR3 contains 17 residues. CDR1 is MNHNS, CDR2 SASEGT, per germline. With 5 bases clipped from V and 2 bases from J, the junction kept 12 bases outside the gene matches. CDR3 region: CASSNRPQGSGNQPQHF. The CDR3 nucleotides are TGTGCCAGCAGTAACCGCCCACAGGGGTCGGGCAATCAGCCCCAGCATTTT.

This clonotype has a count of ten or more. The V call is TRBV12-3 or TRBV12-4, the J call TRBJ1-1; D is uncertain. Deletions cut 6 bases from V and 1 base from J, with 12 bases between. CDR3 length: 14 amino acids. The CDR3 here is CASSRTPKNTEAFF. DNA for the CDR3: TGTGCCAGCAGCCGTACTCCCAAGAACACTGAAGCTTTCTTT.

This clonotype was detected only a few times. This chain joins TRBV6-5 and TRBJ2-3, with a weak D call TRBD2 (6 bases). V shed 2 bases and J shed 5 bases, with 11 bases lying between them. This CDR3 has 14 amino acids. Germline lookup yields CDR1 MNHEY and CDR2 SVGAGI. Here the CDR3 reads CASSYATGEDTQYF. CDR3 DNA sequence: TGTGCCAGCAGTTACGCCACGGGGGAAGATACGCAGTATTTT.

The rearrangement links TRBV11-3 to TRBJ2-1, with 9 positions matching TRBD2. CDR3 length: 21 residues. Germline V gives CDR1 SGHNT, CDR2 YENEEA. V lost 1 base and J lost 10; bases outside the gene matches: 26. The CDR3 protein is CASSLVARTSGRGGSSWEQFF. CDR3 in DNA: TGTGCCAGCAGCTTAGTGGCTAGGACTAGTGGGCGGGGGGGGAGTTCCTGGGAGCAGTTCTTC. Combining the CDR3 with reference TRBV11-3 and TRBJ2-1 gives the whole variable domain EAGVVQSPRYKIIEKKQPVAFWCNPISGHNTLYWYLQNLGQGPELLIRYENEEAVDDSQLPKDRFSAERLKGVDSTLKIQPAELGDSAVYLCASSLVARTSGRGGSSWEQFFGPGTRLTVL.

Of note for this clonotype: A clone one base away is much larger, so this may be a read error. The chain uses TRBV18 and TRBJ2-1; D may be TRBD1 (5 bases). This CDR3 comprises 15 residues. Germline V gene sequence: CDR1 KGHSH, CDR2 LQKENI. The CDR3 sequence is CTSSPLGELGNEQFF. Here the CDR3 DNA reads TGTACCAGCTCACCCTTAGGGGAATTGGGCAATGAGCAGTTCTTC.

This clonotype was detected a few times. V usage is TRBV7-9 and J usage is TRBJ1-1; D ambiguous. Trimming cost V 2 bases and J 4 bases, with 17 bases left between them. Per germline, CDR1 SEHNR and CDR2 FQNEAQ (reference sequence). This CDR3 region has 16 residues. The CDR3 loop reads CASSLRGAGGSTEAFF. In DNA, the CDR3 is TGTGCCAGCAGCTTACGTGGTGCAGGTGGGTCCACTGAAGCTTTCTTT.

This clonotype was found many times. The chain has TRBV2 and TRBJ1-2; TRBD1 matches at 8 bases. The J segment lost 4 bases and the V segment lost 6 bases, leaving 7 bases of the junction unmatched. The CDR3 covers 14 residues. Germline-derived CDR1 and CDR2 are SNHLY and FYNNEI. DNA of the CDR3: TGTGCCAGCAGCGGTGGGCAGGGGGCCTATGGCTACACCTTC. Amino acids: CASSGGQGAYGYTF.

A remark on this clonotype: A much bigger clone sits one base away, suggesting this may be a read error. The chain carries TRBV30 and TRBJ1-5; D perhaps matches TRBD1 (6 bases). CDR3 length equals 11 residues. CDR1 and CDR2 (germline): GTSNPN, SVGIG (reference sequence). CDR3 coding DNA: TGTGCCTACAGGGACCTGGGGCCCCGGCATTTT. Amino acids: CAYRDLGPRHF. Drawing the rest from reference TRBV30 and TRBJ1-5, the complete variable domain is SQTIHQWPATLVQPVGSPLSLECTVEGTSNPNLYWYRQAAGRGLQLLFYSVGIGQISSEVPQNLSASRPQDRQFILSSKKLLLSDSGFYLCAYRDLGPRHFGDGTRLSIL.

The chain recombines TRBV11-2 with TRBJ2-1, with D possibly being TRBD2 (6 bases). Trimming shortened V by 5 bases and J by 4 bases, and 12 bases separated the two germline ends. CDR3 length equals 14 residues. Germline lookup yields CDR1 SGHAT and CDR2 FQNNGV. Here the CDR3 reads CASSHTGLYNEQFF. The CDR3 DNA reads as TGTGCCAGCAGCCACACTGGACTATACAATGAGCAGTTCTTC.

With regard to this clonotype: Possible read error: a much larger clone is one base away. V usage is TRBV27 and J usage is TRBJ2-7; TRBD1 matches 7 bases. The CDR3 runs to 14 residues. Per germline, CDR1 MNHEY and CDR2 SMNVEV (reference sequence). The CDR3 bases are TGTGCCAGCAGTTTCAAGGGGGCCTACTACGAGCAGCACTTC. Translated: CASSFKGAYYEQHF.

The CDR3, as DNA: TGCAGTGCTAGATGGGGCGGGAGGGCCCAAGCTACGCAGTATTTT. It is translated as CSARWGGRAQATQYF. The chain carries TRBV20-1 and TRBJ2-3, with 9 bases lining up with TRBD2. V lost 2 bases to trimming and J lost 8 bases; unmatched junction nucleotides: 11. The CDR3 contains 15 residues. Germline assignment: CDR1 DFQATT and CDR2 SNEGSKA (reference sequence).